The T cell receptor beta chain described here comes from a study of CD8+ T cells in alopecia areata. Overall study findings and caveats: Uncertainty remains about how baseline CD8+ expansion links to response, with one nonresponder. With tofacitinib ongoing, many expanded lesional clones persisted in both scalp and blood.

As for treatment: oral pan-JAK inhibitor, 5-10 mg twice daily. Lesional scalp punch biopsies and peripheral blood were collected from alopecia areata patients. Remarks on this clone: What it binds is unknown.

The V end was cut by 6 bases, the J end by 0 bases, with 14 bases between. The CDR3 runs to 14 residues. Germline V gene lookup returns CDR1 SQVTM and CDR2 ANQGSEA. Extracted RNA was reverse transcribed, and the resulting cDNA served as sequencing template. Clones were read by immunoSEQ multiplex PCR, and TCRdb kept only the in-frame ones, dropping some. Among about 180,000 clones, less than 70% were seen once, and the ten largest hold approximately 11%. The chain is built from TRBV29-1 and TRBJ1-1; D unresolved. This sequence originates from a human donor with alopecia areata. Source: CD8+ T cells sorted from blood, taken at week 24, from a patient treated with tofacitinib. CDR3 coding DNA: TGCAGCGTGCCCCCAGGCGAATTGAACACTGAAGCTTTCTTT. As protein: CSVPPGELNTEAFF.